Following are 32 T cell receptor beta chains from one sample sequenced in a study of CD8 T cells in Susac syndrome. cDNA came from approximately 0.5 to 1 ug RNA primed by random hexamers. TCRdb recomputed calls from the immunoSEQ multiplex PCR reads with MiXCR, one row per CDR3 protein. The sample shows about 150,000 distinct CDR3 sequences, over 85% of them seen only once. Sequencing was performed on CD8+ T cells from PBMCs. These receptors were collected from a human donor with multiple sclerosis.

The CDR3 is CASSPPGTNQPQHF. The CDR3, as DNA: TGTGCCAGCTCACCCCCCGGCACCAATCAGCCCCAGCATTTT. This chain joins TRBV18 and TRBJ1-5; unclear D gene. V lost 3 bases to trimming and J lost 3 bases, with 9 bases between them. Germline assignment: CDR1 KGHSH and CDR2 LQKENI. This CDR3 region has 14 residues.

V gene TRBV14 combines with J gene TRBJ2-1; D possibly corresponds to TRBD1 (5 bases). This CDR3 has 14 amino acids. Germline V gene lookup returns CDR1 SGHDN and CDR2 FVKESK. Trimming took 4 bases from V and 15 from J, leaving 22 bases between them. The CDR3 loop reads CASSPLGTKGPGFF. The CDR3, as DNA: TGTGCCAGCAGCCCCCTGGGTACCAAGGGGCCTGGGTTCTTC.

The chain links TRBV15 to TRBJ1-1; TRBD1 aligns across 7 bases. Germline V CDR1 and CDR2: LNHNV, YYDKDF (reference sequence). CDR3 size: 13 residues. J lost 12 bases, V lost 3 bases, and 10 bases had no gene match. CDR3 sequence reads: CATSSSKQGWTFF. The CDR3 DNA is TGTGCCACCAGCAGCTCGAAACAGGGGTGGACTTTCTTT.

The gene calls are TRBV20-1 and TRBJ2-7; unclear D gene. Germline loops: CDR1 DFQATT, CDR2 SNEGSKA (reference sequence). V lost 1 base and J 2 bases, leaving 9 bases between the germline ends. The length of the CDR3 is 13 residues. In DNA form, the CDR3 reads TGCAGTGCTAGAGTGGTAGGTACCTACGAGCAGTACTTC. It yields the protein CSARVVGTYEQYF.

V is TRBV28 and J is TRBJ1-1; the D is unclear. The germline CDR1 and CDR2 sequences are MDHEN and SYDVKM. Trimming stripped 6 bases from V and 6 bases from J, with 14 bases between. The CDR3 runs 13 residues. The CDR3 DNA is TGTGCCAGCAGCCCGCCCTCCAGAGCTGAAGCTTTCTTT. This translates into CASSPPSRAEAFF.

This chain joins TRBV20-1 and TRBJ2-5; D might be TRBD1 (6 bases). The V end lost 4 bases, the J end lost 7 bases, and 22 bases lay between the germline ends. Germline CDR1 reads DFQATT; CDR2 reads SNEGSKA (reference sequence). This CDR3 has 15 amino acids. The CDR3 loop reads CSATPRVAGEGTQYF. The CDR3 DNA reads as TGCAGTGCTACCCCGAGGGTTGCAGGGGAAGGGACCCAGTACTTC.

V usage is TRBV2 and J usage is TRBJ2-7; weak D call: TRBD2 (6 bases). The CDR3 covers 11 residues. The V gene's germline CDR1 is SNHLY and CDR2 FYNNEI. V was shortened by 7 bases and J by 4 bases, with 8 bases between the two germline ends. The CDR3 spells CASMGGYEQYF. CDR3 DNA sequence: TGTGCCAGCATGGGGGGTTACGAGCAGTACTTC.

The chain is built from TRBV6-5 and TRBJ1-2, with D perhaps matching TRBD1 (5 bases). With 6 bases removed from V and 10 bases from J, the gap between germline ends came to 12 bases. CDR1 and CDR2 from the germline V gene are MNHEY and SVGAGI. This CDR3 comprises 11 residues. CDR3 protein: CASRGPAVYTF. Here the CDR3 DNA reads TGTGCCAGCAGGGGACCGGCGGTCTACACCTTC.

V usage is TRBV5-6 and J usage is TRBJ2-7; 9 bases line up with TRBD1. The CDR3 contains 15 residues. From germline, CDR1 is SGHDT and CDR2 YYEEEE. V trimming: 4 bases; J trimming: 3 bases; junction bases outside the gene matches: 8. CDR3 sequence: CASSLGTGPFYEQYF. The CDR3 DNA reads as TGTGCCAGCAGCCTAGGGACAGGGCCATTCTACGAGCAGTACTTC. Full variable domain (rest looked up from reference TRBV5-6 and TRBJ2-7): DAGVTQSPTHLIKTRGQQVTLRCSPKSGHDTVSWYQQALGQGPQFIFQYYEEEERQRGNFPDRFSGHQFPNYSSELNVNALLLGDSALYLCASSLGTGPFYEQYFGPGTRLTVT.

The V and J genes are TRBV12-5 and TRBJ2-1; 7 positions match TRBD1. CDR3 length: 17 residues. Trimming removed 3 bases from V and 3 bases from J; junction bases left unmatched: 11. The germline V gene has CDR1 LGHNT and CDR2 FRNRAP. CDR3 sequence (DNA): TGTGCTAGTGGTTTCACGCTAAGGGGGCTCCGCTACAATGAGCAGTTCTTC. Its translation: CASGFTLRGLRYNEQFF.

The V call is TRBV3-1, the J call TRBJ2-7, with TRBD2 identical over 10 bases. The CDR3 length is 16 residues. The junction had 7 bases not matched to a gene; V was cut back by 4 bases and J by 1 base. Germline CDR1 LGHDT, CDR2 YNNKEL (reference sequence). Written as DNA, the CDR3 is TGTGCCAGCAGCCTAGGATGGACTAGCGGATCCTACGAGCAGTACTTC. Protein: CASSLGWTSGSYEQYF.

This sequence joins TRBV9 and TRBJ2-4; D tentatively reads TRBD1 or TRBD2 (5 bases each). Germline CDR1 SGDLS, CDR2 YYNGEE. This CDR3 spans 17 amino acids. V was cut by 4 bases and J by 0 bases, with 17 bases left in between. The CDR3 coding sequence is TGTGCCAGCAGCCCACGGGACCAAAAACTAGCCAAAAACATTCAGTACTTC. Amino acid sequence: CASSPRDQKLAKNIQYF. The full variable domain, rest sourced from reference TRBV9 and TRBJ2-4, is DSGVTQTPKHLITATGQRVTLRCSPRSGDLSVYWYQQSLDQGLQFLIQYYNGEERAKGNILERFSAQQFPDLHSELNLSSLELGDSALYFCASSPRDQKLAKNIQYFGAGTRLSVL.

J is TRBJ2-7 and V is TRBV11-2; 9 nucleotides match TRBD1. The CDR3 extends over 13 amino acids. Germline trimming cut 8 bases from V and 3 bases from J; bases unmatched to any gene: 5. CDR1 SGHAT and CDR2 FQNNGV come from the germline V gene. The CDR3 spells CASGGTGRYEQYF. In DNA, the CDR3 is TGTGCCAGCGGCGGGACAGGGCGCTACGAGCAGTACTTC.

CDR3 amino acids: CAAGGGNYEQYF. CDR3 in DNA: TGTGCCGCCGGGGGCGGGAACTACGAGCAGTACTTC. The chain employs TRBV6-6 and TRBJ2-7; D is perhaps TRBD1 or TRBD2 (6 bases each). The CDR3 spans 12 residues. Germline CDR1 MNHNY, CDR2 SVGAGI (reference sequence). Trimming cost V 11 bases and J 3 bases, with 14 bases left between them.

A single count supports this clonotype. The chain has TRBV7-9 and TRBJ2-3, with D possibly called TRBD1 or TRBD2 (5 bases each). Germline CDR1 is SEHNR and CDR2 is FQNEAQ (reference sequence). This CDR3 has 15 amino acids. V lost 4 bases to trimming and J lost 0 bases, with 11 bases between them. CDR3 DNA sequence: TGTGCCAGCAGCTCGGGGACGGAGAGCACAGATACGCAGTATTTT. This codes for CASSSGTESTDTQYF.

The V and J genes are TRBV29-1 and TRBJ1-2; no reliable D call. The germline CDR1 and CDR2 sequences are SQVTM and ANQGSEA. The CDR3 loop spans 12 amino acids. V lost 1 base and J 4 bases, leaving 7 bases between the germline ends. CDR3 amino acids: CSVEGRSYGYTF. The CDR3 DNA reads as TGCAGCGTTGAAGGACGGAGCTATGGCTACACCTTC.

The chain carries TRBV29-1 and TRBJ1-4, with a tentative D call TRBD1 (5 bases). Germline loops: CDR1 SQVTM, CDR2 ANQGSEA. The V end lost 7 bases, the J end lost 4 bases, and 10 bases lay between the germline ends. This CDR3 is built from 12 residues. The CDR3 spells CSATADNEKLFF. The CDR3 DNA is TGCAGCGCGACAGCCGATAATGAAAAACTGTTTTTT. The full variable domain, rest sourced from reference TRBV29-1 and TRBJ1-4, is SAVISQKPSRDICQRGTSLTIQCQVDSQVTMMFWYRQQPGQSLTLIATANQGSEATYESGFVIDKFPISRPNLTFSTLTVSNMSPEDSSIYLCSATADNEKLFFGSGTQLSVL.

The rearrangement joins TRBV30 to TRBJ2-3; D call uncertain. Germline values: CDR1 GTSNPN, CDR2 SVGIG (reference sequence). The ends were cut back, 7 bases at V and 2 bases at J, with 7 bases in the middle. The CDR3 is 11 amino acids. For the CDR3, the DNA is TGTGCCTTGCGGACCACAGATACGCAGTATTTT. This sequence encodes CALRTTDTQYF.

V is TRBV7-2 and J is TRBJ2-7, with unresolved D. CDR3 length equals 15 residues. The V end lost 4 bases, the J end lost 0 bases, and 13 bases lay between the germline ends. Germline V lookup: CDR1 SGHTA, CDR2 FQGNSA. The CDR3 reads CASSSDGFPSYEQYF. The DNA for the CDR3 is TGTGCCAGCAGCTCGGACGGATTCCCCTCCTACGAGCAGTACTTC.

This clonotype came up once. The V gene is TRBV28, the J gene TRBJ2-7, with TRBD2 identical over 11 bases. CDR1 and CDR2 (germline): MDHEN, SYDVKM. There are 15 residues in the CDR3. V lost 5 bases to trimming and J lost 4 bases; unmatched junction nucleotides: 7. CDR3 sequence reads: CASSLRTSGGYEQYF. The CDR3 DNA sequence: TGTGCCAGCAGTCTCCGTACTAGCGGGGGTTACGAGCAGTACTTC.

This rearrangement joins TRBV11-2 to TRBJ2-5; 11 nucleotides align to TRBD2. Germline values: CDR1 SGHAT, CDR2 FQNNGV. Trimming removed 7 bases from V and 6 bases from J; junction bases left unmatched: 10. The CDR3 consists of 15 residues. The CDR3 DNA reads as TGTGCCAGCAATCCGCCTAGCGGGGGGATGAAGACCCAGTACTTC. Its protein is CASNPPSGGMKTQYF.

The gene calls are TRBV7-6 and TRBJ2-7; 7 bases align to TRBD1. Germline trimming cut 4 bases from V and 4 bases from J; bases unmatched to any gene: 10. There are 15 residues in the CDR3. Germline values: CDR1 SGHVS, CDR2 FNYEAQ. CDR3 sequence (DNA): TGTGCCAGCAGCTCGAGGGGGCTCTCCATGTACGAGCAGTACTTC. Amino acids: CASSSRGLSMYEQYF.

This chain joins TRBV20-1 and TRBJ1-1; D not certain. The CDR3 loop spans 10 amino acids. Trimming left V 5 bases short and J 3 bases short, with 4 bases between. Per the germline V gene, CDR1 is DFQATT and CDR2 is SNEGSKA (reference sequence). The CDR3 spells CSAWHTEAFF. The CDR3 nucleotides read TGCAGTGCTTGGCACACTGAAGCTTTCTTT.

V usage is TRBV5-6 and J usage is TRBJ2-7; D is perhaps TRBD2 (6 bases). The CDR3 runs 13 residues. Germline V gives CDR1 SGHDT, CDR2 YYEEEE. With 0 bases removed from V and 3 bases from J, the gap between germline ends came to 7 bases. CDR3 in DNA: TGTGCCAGCAGCTTGGGGGACTTCTACGAGCAGTACTTC. It specifies CASSLGDFYEQYF.

The rearrangement uses TRBV13 and TRBJ1-2; D possibly corresponds to TRBD1 (6 bases). V lost 5 bases, J lost 8 bases, and 15 bases lay in between. The CDR3 runs to 13 residues. Germline CDR1 and CDR2: PRHDT and FYEKMQ (reference sequence). CDR3 sequence (DNA): TGTGCCAGCAGCCAGGGACCCCAGGGGGGCTACACCTTC. It encodes CASSQGPQGGYTF. Supplemented by reference TRBV13 and TRBJ1-2, the full variable domain reads AAGVIQSPRHLIKEKRETATLKCYPIPRHDTVYWYQQGPGQDPQFLISFYEKMQSDKGSIPDRFSAQQFSDYHSELNMSSLELGDSALYFCASSQGPQGGYTFGSGTRLTVV.

This sequence joins TRBV12-3 or TRBV12-4 and TRBJ1-2; weak D call: TRBD1 (5 bases). The CDR3 totals 13 residues. Trimming stripped 5 bases from V and 8 bases from J, with 15 bases between. The CDR3 is CASSLELGEGYTF. CDR3 bases: TGTGCCAGCAGTCTGGAGCTGGGGGAAGGCTACACCTTC.

V gene TRBV30 combines with J gene TRBJ2-2, with D tentatively TRBD2 (6 bases). Trimming pared 2 bases from V and 3 bases from J, leaving 13 bases between. This CDR3 spans 15 amino acids. Germline-derived CDR1 and CDR2 are GTSNPN and SVGIG (reference sequence). CDR3 residues: CAWSRRALDTGELFF. The CDR3, as DNA: TGTGCCTGGAGTAGGAGGGCTCTGGACACCGGGGAGCTGTTTTTT.

The rearrangement uses TRBV11-2 and TRBJ2-3; D is possibly TRBD2 (5 bases). V dropped 5 bases and J dropped 0 bases, with 15 bases sitting between them. The germline V gene has CDR1 SGHAT and CDR2 FQNNGV. This CDR3 has 16 amino acids. CDR3 loop: CASSRSPRGSTDTQYF. In nucleotides, the CDR3 is TGTGCCAGCAGCCGTAGCCCCCGGGGTAGCACAGATACGCAGTATTTT.

The chain has TRBV29-1 and TRBJ1-2, with D tentatively TRBD1 (6 bases). The CDR3 has 12 amino acids. The V end was cut by 0 bases, the J end by 6 bases, with 8 bases between. CDR1 SQVTM and CDR2 ANQGSEA come from the germline V gene. The CDR3, as DNA: TGCAGCGTTGAAGATGGACAGAATGGCTACACCTTC. It is translated as CSVEDGQNGYTF.

The chain uses TRBV7-2 and TRBJ2-5; 7 bases are a match to TRBD2. After removal of 5 bases from V and 1 base from J, the junction contained 10 bases not matched to a gene. CDR3 length: 16 amino acids. Germline V lookup: CDR1 SGHTA, CDR2 FQGNSA. CDR3 in amino acids: CASSVLRTGGQETQYF. The CDR3 DNA reads as TGTGCCAGCAGCGTCCTTCGTACGGGGGGCCAAGAGACCCAGTACTTC.

CDR3 DNA: TGTGCCAGCAGCTACGGGACGGGGGCCTACGAGCAGTACTTC. Protein: CASSYGTGAYEQYF. The rearrangement links TRBV5-6 to TRBJ2-7; D is possibly TRBD2 (6 bases). Germline loops: CDR1 SGHDT, CDR2 YYEEEE. CDR3 length: 14 residues. V was pared by 3 bases and J by 2 bases, with 12 bases between.

The rearrangement links TRBV29-1 to TRBJ1-1, with 8 bases identical to TRBD1. Germline trimming cut 5 bases from V and 1 base from J; bases unmatched to any gene: 9. Germline V gene data show CDR1 as SQVTM and CDR2 as ANQGSEA. This CDR3 spans 15 amino acids. CDR3 bases: TGCAGCGTTCTTGACAGGGGAAGCGAGAACACTGAAGCTTTCTTT. Amino acid sequence: CSVLDRGSENTEAFF. Together with reference TRBV29-1 and TRBJ1-1, the CDR3 gives the full variable domain: SAVISQKPSRDICQRGTSLTIQCQVDSQVTMMFWYRQQPGQSLTLIATANQGSEATYESGFVIDKFPISRPNLTFSTLTVSNMSPEDSSIYLCSVLDRGSENTEAFFGQGTRLTVV.